The rows below give T cell receptor beta chains drawn from one sample of a study of cytomegalovirus exposure and HLA in healthy donors. Profiling relied on immunoSEQ multiplex PCR, and the TCRdb table lists in-frame clones only, not all of them. The sample has 150,000 to 200,000 clones; about four fifths are singletons. The specimen was PBMCs. Receptor source: a woman aged 50 to 60 in good health and CMV-seropositive. The CDR3 runs from the conserved cysteine through the conserved F or W. D genes are given only for firm matches. Size values are once, few and many counts, or a class for expanded clones, and some rows have none.

TRBJ2-1	.	.	TRBV9	CASSLSLRDEQFF	TGTGCCAGCAGTTTGAGCTTGAGGGATGAGCAGTTCTTC
TRBJ1-2	.	few	TRBV7-2	CASSPRQTGYTF	TGTGCCAGCAGCCCCCGCCAGACAGGCTACACCTTC
TRBJ2-7	.	.	TRBV9	CASSSNPENEQYF	TGTGCCAGCAGCTCAAATCCAGAAAACGAGCAGTACTTC
TRBJ2-4	TRBD2	.	TRBV5-1	CASSLDGGAKNIQYF	TGCGCCAGCAGTTTGGACGGGGGGGCCAAAAACATTCAGTACTTC
TRBJ2-2	.	.	TRBV19	CASSLSSRGLISNGELFF	TGTGCCAGTAGCCTTTCATCGAGGGGGTTGATCTCAAACGGGGAGCTGTTTTTT
TRBJ2-3	.	.	TRBV7-9	CASSSEVLDTQYF	TGTGCCAGCAGCTCCGAGGTCCTTGATACGCAGTATTTT
TRBJ2-7	.	.	TRBV7-3	CASSLKGDTFYEQYF	TGTGCCAGCAGCCTAAAAGGGGACACATTCTACGAGCAGTACTTC
TRBJ2-7	.	.	TRBV5-4	CASSPPGTAYEQYF	TGTGCCAGCAGCCCCCCCGGGACTGCATACGAGCAGTACTTC
TRBJ2-1	TRBD1	.	TRBV4-2	CASSPLPGQGALNEQFF	TGTGCCAGCAGCCCTCTCCCGGGGCAGGGGGCTCTGAATGAGCAGTTCTTC
TRBJ1-4	TRBD1	.	TRBV28	CASSPRDRANEKLFF	TGTGCCAGCAGTCCCCGGGACAGGGCTAATGAAAAACTGTTTTTT
TRBJ1-1	.	.	TRBV4-3	CASSHLQVPTTEAFF	TGCGCCAGCAGCCATCTACAGGTTCCGACGACTGAAGCTTTCTTT
TRBJ2-7	.	.	TRBV7-7	CASSFRQDSYEQYF	TGTGCTAGCAGCTTTCGACAGGACTCCTACGAGCAGTACTTC
TRBJ2-1	.	.	TRBV15	CATSRAGLNIIEQFF	TGTGCCACCAGCAGAGCCGGACTAAACATAATAGAGCAGTTCTTC
TRBJ1-1	TRBD1	.	TRBV18	CASSPPGQGALGTEAFF	TGTGCCAGCTCACCACCGGGACAGGGGGCTTTGGGCACTGAAGCTTTCTTT
TRBJ2-5	TRBD2	few	TRBV5-4	CASGPAGIQETQYF	TGTGCCAGCGGACCAGCGGGGATCCAAGAGACCCAGTACTTC
TRBJ1-1	.	.	TRBV19	CATQGGLVGRRTEAFF	TGTGCCACCCAAGGAGGATTAGTCGGGAGGAGGACTGAAGCTTTCTTT
TRBJ2-4	.	.	TRBV4-3	CASSQLWSLAKNIQYF	TGCGCCAGCAGCCAATTGTGGAGTCTAGCCAAAAACATTCAGTACTTC
TRBJ2-1	.	few	TRBV9	CASSVGRDSVVEQFF	TGTGCCAGCAGCGTCGGGCGGGATAGCGTAGTTGAGCAGTTCTTC
TRBJ2-7	.	.	TRBV5-5	CASSLTLSYEQYF	TGTGCCAGCAGCTTAACTTTATCCTACGAGCAGTACTTC
TRBJ1-2	.	.	TRBV19	CASSVTGSYGYTF	TGTGCCAGTAGTGTGACAGGTTCCTATGGCTACACCTTC
TRBJ2-7	.	.	TRBV7-7	CASSLDYGAYEQYF	TGTGCTAGCAGCTTAGACTACGGCGCCTACGAGCAGTACTTC
TRBJ2-3	TRBD2	.	TRBV10-3	CAISGRSGGMDTDTQYF	TGTGCCATCAGTGGAAGAAGCGGGGGAATGGACACAGATACGCAGTATTTT
TRBJ2-3	.	.	TRBV28	CASSLQDRADTQYF	TGTGCCAGCAGTTTACAAGATAGAGCAGATACGCAGTATTTT
TRBJ1-2	TRBD1	.	TRBV11-2	CASSFSRSGGWGYTF	TGTGCCAGCAGCTTCTCTAGATCAGGGGGCTGGGGCTACACCTTC
TRBJ2-3	.	.	TRBV19	CASSIRLRGAQGPDTQYF	TGTGCCAGTAGTATAAGGTTACGGGGGGCCCAGGGCCCAGATACGCAGTATTTT
TRBJ1-1	TRBD1	once	TRBV9	CASSVSGGLMDTEAFF	TGTGCCAGCAGCGTGTCAGGGGGCCTCATGGACACTGAAGCTTTCTTT
TRBJ2-7	TRBD1	few	TRBV9	CASSVGQGYPYEQYF	TGTGCCAGCAGCGTAGGACAGGGGTACCCCTACGAGCAGTACTTC
TRBJ2-4	.	.	TRBV14	CASSRSGIQYF	TGTGCCAGCAGCCGATCGGGCATTCAGTACTTC
TRBJ2-7	.	.	TRBV25-1	CASSTNNHEQYF	TGTGCCAGCAGTACTAATAACCACGAGCAGTACTTC
TRBJ1-2	.	.	TRBV5-5	CASSLDRIIYGYTF	TGTGCCAGCAGCTTGGACAGGATAATTTATGGCTACACCTTC
TRBJ1-1	TRBD1	.	TRBV18	CASSLTGRSEAFF	TGTGCCAGCTCACTGACAGGGCGATCTGAAGCTTTCTTT
TRBJ1-3	TRBD1	.	TRBV9	CASSPMDRGSF	TGTGCCAGCAGCCCCATGGACAGGGGAAGTTTT
TRBJ2-7	.	.	TRBV18	CASSPTQAHEQYF	TGTGCCAGCTCACCGACACAGGCCCACGAGCAGTACTTC
TRBJ2-7	TRBD1	.	TRBV9	CASSPGTGGFYEQYF	TGTGCCAGCAGCCCCGGGACAGGGGGCTTCTACGAGCAGTACTTC
TRBJ2-1	.	.	TRBV7-8	CASQQRPQGDNEQFF	TGTGCCAGTCAACAACGGCCCCAAGGGGACAATGAGCAGTTCTTC
TRBJ1-1	.	.	TRBV6-4	CASSDEAGATEAFF	TGTGCCAGCAGTGATGAGGCCGGTGCCACTGAAGCTTTCTTT
TRBJ1-5	.	.	TRBV4-2	CASSQVGRQRSNQPQHF	TGTGCCAGCAGCCAAGTGGGCAGGCAGCGGAGCAATCAGCCCCAGCATTTT
TRBJ1-5	.	.	TRBV7-9	CSSSPGDSSNQPQHF	TGTTCCAGCAGCCCAGGGGATTCCAGCAATCAGCCCCAGCATTTT
TRBJ2-3	TRBD2	.	TRBV6-6	CASKTGGGTDTQYF	TGTGCCAGCAAAACCGGGGGGGGCACAGATACGCAGTATTTT
TRBJ2-7	TRBD1	.	TRBV6-5	CASSYSRTGGGEQYF	TGTGCCAGCAGTTACTCGAGGACAGGGGGCGGCGAGCAGTACTTC
TRBJ1-1	TRBD1	.	TRBV5-6	CASSWGQMNTEAFF	TGTGCCAGCAGCTGGGGACAGATGAACACTGAAGCTTTCTTT